Below are 9 T cell receptor beta chains sequenced from a single sample in a study of blood T cell repertoires in COVID-19. The assay was immunoSEQ multiplex PCR, and TCRdb's table has in-frame clones only and misses some. The sample has 95,000 to 150,000 clones; roughly 85% are singletons. The sample was peripheral blood. These receptors were collected from a man between 40 and 49 years old with acute or convalescent COVID-19.

The chain links TRBV5-4 to TRBJ2-1; D is perhaps TRBD1 (6 bases). Germline values: CDR1 SGHNT, CDR2 YYREEE (reference sequence). The CDR3 covers 16 residues. Deletions cut 0 bases from V and 4 bases from J, with 14 bases between. The CDR3 loop reads CASSLVLGTKYNEQFF. CDR3 DNA: TGTGCCAGCAGCTTGGTTCTCGGGACAAAATACAATGAGCAGTTCTTC. The full variable domain, its missing parts supplied by reference TRBV5-4 and TRBJ2-1, is ETGVTQSPTHLIKTRGQQVTLRCSSQSGHNTVSWYQQALGQGPQFIFQYYREEENGRGNFPPRFSGLQFPNYSSELNVNALELDDSALYLCASSLVLGTKYNEQFFGPGTRLTVL.

As for this clone: One junction end disagrees with the germline gene, perhaps due to a read error. The V call is TRBV27, the J call TRBJ1-1, with 9 nucleotides matching TRBD1. The length of the CDR3 is 18 residues. Germline V lookup: CDR1 MNHEY, CDR2 SMNVEV (reference sequence). This chain's CDR3 is CASRLLPRPGQGHTEAFF. CDR3 bases: TGTGCCAGCAGGTTATTGCCCCGGCCGGGACAGGGCCACACTGAAGCTTTCTTT.

The chain couples TRBV27 to TRBJ2-1; 11 nucleotides align to TRBD2. The length of the CDR3 is 16 residues. The germline V gene encodes CDR1 MNHEY and CDR2 SMNVEV (reference sequence). V trimming: 7 bases; J trimming: 7 bases; junction bases outside the gene matches: 12. The CDR3 reads CASTQLAGGPRNEQFF. The CDR3 DNA follows: TGTGCCAGCACACAATTAGCGGGAGGGCCCCGGAATGAGCAGTTCTTC.

The chain is built from TRBV24-1 and TRBJ2-5; D is possibly TRBD2 (5 bases). This CDR3 is built from 14 residues. Looked up from germline, CDR1 is KGHDR and CDR2 is SFDVKD. The germline V and J ends were trimmed by 3 bases and 1 base, with 8 bases remaining between them. The CDR3 sequence is CATSDTDFQETQYF. The CDR3 DNA reads TGTGCCACCAGTGATACGGACTTCCAAGAGACCCAGTACTTC.

This chain links TRBV4-1 with TRBJ1-2, with TRBD1 matching 10 bases. This CDR3 spans 15 amino acids. The V gene's germline CDR1 is MGHRA and CDR2 YSYEKL. The ends lost 1 base at V and 3 bases at J; junction bases unmatched: 2. CDR3 nucleotides: TGCGCCAGCAGCCAAGGGGACAGGGGCCACTATGGCTACACCTTC. Its translation: CASSQGDRGHYGYTF.

The gene calls are TRBV7-8 and TRBJ1-1; no clear D. The V end lost 1 base, the J end lost 1 base, and 10 bases lay between the germline ends. Germline loops: CDR1 SGHVS, CDR2 FQNEAQ. CDR3 length: 15 amino acids. This chain's CDR3 is CASSLVGGKNTEAFF. The CDR3 DNA reads as TGTGCCAGCAGCTTAGTCGGAGGGAAGAACACTGAAGCTTTCTTT.

The chain employs TRBV5-1 and TRBJ2-7, with a tentative D call TRBD2 (6 bases). CDR3 length: 19 residues. V was shortened by 2 bases and J by 0 bases, with 24 bases between the two germline ends. The germline V gene has CDR1 SGHRS and CDR2 YFSETQ. CDR3 sequence: CASSFGGSHGVGGSYEQYF. The CDR3 nucleotides are TGCGCCAGCAGCTTTGGAGGGAGTCACGGGGTGGGAGGCTCCTACGAGCAGTACTTC.

The V gene is TRBV7-2, the J gene TRBJ2-6; 12 bases are a match to TRBD1. With V trimmed by 1 base and J by 1 base, 5 bases remained unmatched. The CDR3 contains 19 residues. Germline values: CDR1 SGHTA, CDR2 FQGNSA. The chain's CDR3 is CASSLVPGQGASGANVLTF. The CDR3 DNA follows: TGTGCCAGCAGCTTAGTTCCGGGACAGGGGGCTTCTGGGGCCAACGTCCTGACTTTC.

The CDR3 region is CASSDSIGREEPTNEKLFF. The CDR3 DNA reads TGTGCCAGCAGTGACTCGATAGGCAGGGAAGAGCCAACTAATGAAAAACTGTTTTTT. The V call is TRBV6-4, the J call TRBJ1-4; D might be TRBD1 (5 bases). Trimming shortened V by 0 bases and J by 0 bases, and 17 bases separated the two germline ends. Germline loops: CDR1 MRHNA, CDR2 SNTAGT. This CDR3 is 19 amino acids long.